This T cell receptor beta chain is from a study of T cell changes during pregnancy in multiple sclerosis. This clone was seen just once. The assay was immunoSEQ multiplex PCR, and TCRdb's table has in-frame clones only and misses some. The sample consists of around 60,000 clones, 70% to 90% of them appearing once. The sample in question was peripheral blood, obtained in the first trimester of pregnancy. The TCR was taken from a female donor with multiple sclerosis, enrolled in a pregnancy study.

The CDR3 spells CASSLANSEDYEQYF. The CDR3 bases are TGCGCCAGCAGCTTGGCCAATAGCGAGGACTACGAGCAGTACTTC. The J gene is TRBJ2-7, the V gene TRBV5-1; D may be TRBD2 (5 bases). Germline CDR1 SGHRS, CDR2 YFSETQ. V was pared by 0 bases and J by 3 bases, with 13 bases between. The CDR3 contains 15 residues.